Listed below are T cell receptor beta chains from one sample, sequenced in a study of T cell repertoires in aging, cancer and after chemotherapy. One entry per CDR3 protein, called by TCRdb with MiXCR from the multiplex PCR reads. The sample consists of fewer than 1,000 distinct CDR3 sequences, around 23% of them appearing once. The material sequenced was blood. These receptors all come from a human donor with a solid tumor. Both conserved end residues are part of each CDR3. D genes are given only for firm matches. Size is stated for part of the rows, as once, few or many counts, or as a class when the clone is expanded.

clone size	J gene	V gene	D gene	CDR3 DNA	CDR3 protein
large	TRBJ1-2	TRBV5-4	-	TGTGCCAGCAGCTTGCTTGAGGCGGGCTACACCTTC	CASSLLEAGYTF
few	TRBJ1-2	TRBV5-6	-	TGTGCCAGCAGCTTTGGCAGCCCTAACTATGGCTACACCTTC	CASSFGSPNYGYTF
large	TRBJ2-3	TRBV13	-	TGTGCCAGCAGCTCCTCCTACACTGATACGCAGTATTTT	CASSSSYTDTQYF
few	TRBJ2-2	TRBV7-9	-	TGTGCCAGCAGCTTAGCGGGGCAGGGGAGTCCCGGGGAGCTGTTTTTT	CASSLAGQGSPGELFF
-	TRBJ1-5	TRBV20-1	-	TGCAGTGCTAGCTCCAGGAGAAATCAGCCCCAGCATTTT	CSASSRRNQPQHF
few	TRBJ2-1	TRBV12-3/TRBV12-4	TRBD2	TGTGCCAGCAGTTTGGGGCTCGGCGGGGGGCCTAATGAGCAGTTCTTC	CASSLGLGGGPNEQFF
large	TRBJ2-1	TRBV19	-	TGTGCCAGTAGTGTACAAGGTGGCAATGAGCAGTTCTTC	CASSVQGGNEQFF
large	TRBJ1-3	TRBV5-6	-	TGTGCCAGCAGCCAGGGACGGGTAAACACCATATATTTT	CASSQGRVNTIYF
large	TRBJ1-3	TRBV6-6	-	TGTGCCAGCAGCTCCGACAGCATCGGAAACACCATATATTTT	CASSSDSIGNTIYF
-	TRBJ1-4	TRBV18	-	TGTGCCAGCTCCCGCGGGCCCGATGGTGAAAAACTGTTTTTT	CASSRGPDGEKLFF
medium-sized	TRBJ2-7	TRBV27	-	TGTGCCAGCAGTCCCTCCGGGACAATTGGGGTCGAGCAGTACTTC	CASSPSGTIGVEQYF
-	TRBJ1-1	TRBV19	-	TGTGCCAGTAGAGCTCTTGTAGTCAGCGGGACTGAAGCTTTCTTT	CASRALVVSGTEAFF
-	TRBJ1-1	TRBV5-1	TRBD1	TGCGCCAGCTCCGGGACAGTGAACACTGAAGCTTTCTTT	CASSGTVNTEAFF
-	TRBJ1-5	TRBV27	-	TGTGCCAGCAGGCGTATGGGGGGGGTACCCAATCAGCCCCAGCATTTT	CASRRMGGVPNQPQHF
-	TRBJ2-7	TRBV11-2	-	TGTGCCAGCAGCCATCATTACGAGCAGTACTTC	CASSHHYEQYF
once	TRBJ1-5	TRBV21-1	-	TGTGCCAGCAGCGGGGGCCGTGACAGGGGCTTGTTCCATAGCAATCAGCCCCAGCATTTT	CASSGGRDRGLFHSNQPQHF
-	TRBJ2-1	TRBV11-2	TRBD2	TGTGCCAGCAATCAAAGAGGCGGGGGGGCATATGAGCAGTTCTTC	CASNQRGGGAYEQFF
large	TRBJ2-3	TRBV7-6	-	TGTGCCAGCAGCTTAAGGTTCGCAGCCTCAGATACGCAGTATTTT	CASSLRFAASDTQYF
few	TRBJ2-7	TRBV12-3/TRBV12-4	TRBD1	TGTGCCAGCAGCCTCGGGAAGGGGGCGTACGAGCAGTACTTC	CASSLGKGAYEQYF
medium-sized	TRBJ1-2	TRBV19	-	TGTGCCAGTATGAGCCGGGCCCGGGCAGACTATGGCTACACCTTC	CASMSRARADYGYTF
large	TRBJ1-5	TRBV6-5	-	TGTGCCAGCAGTTACAGGGGGGGCCAGCCCCAGCATTTT	CASSYRGGQPQHF
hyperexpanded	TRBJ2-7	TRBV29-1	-	TGCAGCGTCGTAAAGACAGGAGCGAACTACGAGCAGTACTTC	CSVVKTGANYEQYF
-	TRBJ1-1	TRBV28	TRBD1	TGTGCCAGCAGTTTGAGCAGGGGGCCAAATACTGAAGCTTTCTTT	CASSLSRGPNTEAFF
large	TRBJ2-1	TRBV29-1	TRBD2	TGCAGCGCTCGAGGGACTAGCGGGAGATGGGGGATAAATGAGCAGTTCTTC	CSARGTSGRWGINEQFF
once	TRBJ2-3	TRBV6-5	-	TGTGCCAGCACCACCCCGGGCACAGATACGCAGTATTTT	CASTTPGTDTQYF
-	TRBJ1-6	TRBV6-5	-	TGTGCCAGCAGCGAGGACAACTCCTCGGATTCACCCCTCCACTTT	CASSEDNSSDSPLHF
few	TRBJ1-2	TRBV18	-	TGTGCCAGCTCACCAGGGGCGCGGGACTATGGCTACACCTTC	CASSPGARDYGYTF
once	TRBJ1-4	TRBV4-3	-	TGCGCCAGCAGCCCCGGGGCCCCGGGGAGCCGAGAAAAACTGTTTTTT	CASSPGAPGSREKLFF
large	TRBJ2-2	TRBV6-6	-	TGTGCCAGCAGTCCCTACGTGGGGGACTCCGGGGAGCTGTTTTTT	CASSPYVGDSGELFF
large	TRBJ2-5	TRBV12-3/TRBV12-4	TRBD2	TGTGCCAGCAACCATCGTAGCGGGGGGGCACGTGAGACCCAGTACTTC	CASNHRSGGARETQYF
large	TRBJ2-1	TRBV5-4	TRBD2	TGTGCCACCAGTTCTGGGCTAGCGGACAATGAGCAGTTCTTC	CATSSGLADNEQFF